The sequence of this TCR beta chain was determined in a study of T cells in Graves' hyperthyroidism and ophthalmopathy. This clonotype was recorded many times. Germline CDR1 SGDLS, CDR2 YYNGEE. Deletions cut 4 bases from V and 6 bases from J, with 13 bases between. The CDR3 has 13 amino acids. Researchers took RNA transcripts and amplified the TCR beta CDR3 regions from them. HTBI primers were the set used in a first-round RT-PCR of the TCR CDR3. TCRdb called the multiplex PCR reads again in MiXCR, with one record for every CDR3 protein. The sample lists 350,000 to 400,000 distinct CDR3 sequences, roughly 14% occurring once.

The TCR originated in a woman aged 55-69 years with Graves' hyperthyroidism. The sequenced sample consisted of blood. This sequence joins TRBV9 and TRBJ1-1, with D perhaps TRBD1 (5 bases). In DNA form, the CDR3 reads TGTGCCAGCAGCCCCCGAGGCAGGGCTGAAGCTTTCTTT. It encodes CASSPRGRAEAFF.